This T cell receptor beta chain was recorded in a study of T cells in Graves' hyperthyroidism and ophthalmopathy. Germline V gene data show CDR1 as MGHRA and CDR2 as YSYEKL. The CDR3 consists of 16 residues. The germline V and J ends were trimmed by 0 bases and 3 bases, with 9 bases remaining between them. There were TCR beta CDR3 regions amplified from RNA transcripts. Initially, a first-round RT-PCR of the TCR CDR3 employed the HTBI primer set. TCRdb re-called the multiplex PCR reads through MiXCR, storing one row per CDR3 protein. The data show 190,000 or so distinct CDR3 sequences, with around 18% seen just once and 35% to 50% held by the top ten.

Sequencing input: blood. V usage is TRBV4-1 and J usage is TRBJ1-6; TRBD1 is a possible D gene (6 bases). This clonotype originated in a man aged 40-50 years with Graves' hyperthyroidism. CDR3 DNA: TGCGCCAGCAGCCAAGACCGGGACAACTATAATTCACCCCTCCACTTT. This sequence encodes CASSQDRDNYNSPLHF.